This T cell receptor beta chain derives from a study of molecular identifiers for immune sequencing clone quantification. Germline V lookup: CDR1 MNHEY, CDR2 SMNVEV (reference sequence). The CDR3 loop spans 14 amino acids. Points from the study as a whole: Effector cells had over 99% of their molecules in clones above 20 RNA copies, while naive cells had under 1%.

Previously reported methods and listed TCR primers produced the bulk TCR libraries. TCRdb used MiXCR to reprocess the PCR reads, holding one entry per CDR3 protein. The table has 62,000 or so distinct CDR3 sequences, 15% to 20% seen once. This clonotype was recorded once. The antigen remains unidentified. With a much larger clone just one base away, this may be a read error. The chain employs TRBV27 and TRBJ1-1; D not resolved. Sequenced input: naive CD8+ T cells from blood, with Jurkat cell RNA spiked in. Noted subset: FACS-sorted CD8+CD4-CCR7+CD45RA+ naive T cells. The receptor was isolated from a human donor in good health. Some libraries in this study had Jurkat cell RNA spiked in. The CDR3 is CTSSRRDLNTEAFF. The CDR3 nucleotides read TGTACCAGCAGCCGTCGCGACTTGAACACTGAAGCTTTCTTT.